The clone carrying this TCR beta chain was picked up many times. Its specificity is unknown. V was pared by 0 bases and J by 4 bases, with 5 bases between. The CDR3 consists of 13 residues. Germline CDR1 reads SGHRS; CDR2 reads YFSETQ. For TCRbeta, the library was prepared with unique molecular identifiers. TCRdb re-called the PCR reads with MiXCR, one entry per CDR3 protein. This repertoire shows 75,000 to 90,000 distinct CDR3 sequences, over 12% found once; its top ten account for 25% to 30%. This sample was taken from a study of T-cell reconstitution after alpha-beta-depleted transplantation in children. Study-wide results and caveats: The study reportedly traced alpha-beta T cells about two months after transplant to several hundred expanded graft clones. After one year, T-cell counts and TCRbeta diversity mostly came from new T cells. Elevated TCRbeta diversity at day 60 was traced, in some patients, to surviving recipient T cells and thymic progenitors.

V is TRBV5-1 and J is TRBJ1-5; D call uncertain. The sequencing here drew on PBMCs, mostly from graft donor cells, taken 180 days after TCRalphabeta/CD19-depleted stem cell transplant. This clonotype originated in a male patient between 2 and 10 years old who had a stem cell transplant for acute lymphoblastic leukemia, so the T cells may come from the graft donor. The CDR3 nucleotides read TGCGCCAGCAGCTTGGGGCAGAATCAGCCCCAGCATTTT. It is translated as CASSLGQNQPQHF.